The rows below give T cell receptor beta chains drawn from one sample of a study of T cells in Graves' hyperthyroidism and ophthalmopathy. TCRdb analysed the multiplex PCR reads with MiXCR anew, one entry per CDR3 protein. The repertoire holds roughly 420,000 distinct CDR3 sequences, with about an eighth as singletons. The sample consisted of blood. All receptors derive from a woman aged 18-30 years with Graves' hyperthyroidism. Each CDR3 is given with its conserved first and last residue. The order of the fields is CDR3 length, J gene, V gene, clone size, D gene, CDR3 DNA, CDR3 protein. The D gene is left open where the match is weak. Clone size is not always given. Where it is, it says once, few, many or a class for expanded clones.

cdr3_length: 14
j_call: TRBJ2-5
v_call: TRBV6-2/TRBV6-3
clone_size: NA
d_call: NA
cdr3_nt: TGTGCCAGCAGTTACGGGCCGGGAGTAGAGACCCAGTACTTC
cdr3_aa: CASSYGPGVETQYF

cdr3_length: 17
j_call: TRBJ1-2
v_call: TRBV28
clone_size: many
d_call: TRBD1
cdr3_nt: TGTGCCAGCAGTCCACCATGGGGGGACAGGGAAAGCTATGGCTACACCTTC
cdr3_aa: CASSPPWGDRESYGYTF

cdr3_length: 11
j_call: TRBJ2-3
v_call: TRBV27
clone_size: NA
d_call: NA
cdr3_nt: TGTGTCAGCTGCCACACAGATACGCAGTATTTT
cdr3_aa: CVSCHTDTQYF

cdr3_length: 16
j_call: TRBJ2-5
v_call: TRBV7-2
clone_size: NA
d_call: TRBD2
cdr3_nt: TGTGCCAGCAGCTCCCCCTTAGTAGCGGGAGTGGGGACCCAGTACTTC
cdr3_aa: CASSSPLVAGVGTQYF

cdr3_length: 13
j_call: TRBJ1-2
v_call: TRBV29-1
clone_size: NA
d_call: TRBD1
cdr3_nt: TGCAGCGTTGACGGGACAGATAACTATGGCTACACCTTC
cdr3_aa: CSVDGTDNYGYTF

cdr3_length: 19
j_call: TRBJ1-5
v_call: TRBV28
clone_size: many
d_call: NA
cdr3_nt: TGTGCCAGCAGTTTGGATCGAGACAGGCCCCCCGCAATTAATCAGCCCCAGCATTTT
cdr3_aa: CASSLDRDRPPAINQPQHF

cdr3_length: 19
j_call: TRBJ1-1
v_call: TRBV5-6
clone_size: many
d_call: TRBD1
cdr3_nt: TGTGCCAGCAGCCGTACCCTGACAGGGGGCGCAGGATGGAACACTGAAGCTTTCTTT
cdr3_aa: CASSRTLTGGAGWNTEAFF

cdr3_length: 16
j_call: TRBJ2-1
v_call: TRBV4-1
clone_size: NA
d_call: NA
cdr3_nt: TGCGCCAGCAGCCAAGTGCCTCTGCTGGGGTACAATGAGCAGTTCTTC
cdr3_aa: CASSQVPLLGYNEQFF

cdr3_length: 13
j_call: TRBJ2-1
v_call: TRBV11-2
clone_size: few
d_call: TRBD1
cdr3_nt: TGTGCCAGCAGCTTAGATGGGACAGGGTTACCGTTCTTC
cdr3_aa: CASSLDGTGLPFF

cdr3_length: 13
j_call: TRBJ2-3
v_call: TRBV12-3/TRBV12-4
clone_size: many
d_call: TRBD1
cdr3_nt: TGTGCCAGCAGTCGACAGGGGGCAGATACGCAGTATTTT
cdr3_aa: CASSRQGADTQYF

cdr3_length: 14
j_call: TRBJ2-5
v_call: TRBV5-1
clone_size: many
d_call: TRBD1
cdr3_nt: TGCGCCAGCAGCTCGGGGACAGCGTATGAGACCCAGTACTTC
cdr3_aa: CASSSGTAYETQYF

cdr3_length: 14
j_call: TRBJ1-5
v_call: TRBV12-3/TRBV12-4
clone_size: few
d_call: NA
cdr3_nt: TGTGCCAGCGGCGCCGCGGGGACTGTCCAGCCCCAGCATTTT
cdr3_aa: CASGAAGTVQPQHF

cdr3_length: 15
j_call: TRBJ1-6
v_call: TRBV18
clone_size: NA
d_call: NA
cdr3_nt: TGTGCCAGCTCAGGCCGGGCCACTATTAATTCACCCCTCCACTTT
cdr3_aa: CASSGRATINSPLHF

cdr3_length: 11
j_call: TRBJ2-3
v_call: TRBV29-1
clone_size: many
d_call: NA
cdr3_nt: TGCAGCGTTCAAATTACAGATACGCAGTATTTT
cdr3_aa: CSVQITDTQYF

cdr3_length: 16
j_call: TRBJ2-5
v_call: TRBV6-1
clone_size: NA
d_call: NA
cdr3_nt: TGTGCCAGCAGTGTCTCTTGGGATGCATCACAAGAGACCCAGTACTTC
cdr3_aa: CASSVSWDASQETQYF

cdr3_length: 15
j_call: TRBJ2-2
v_call: TRBV19
clone_size: NA
d_call: NA
cdr3_nt: TGTGCCAGCCTGAGGGGAACAGGGCTCACCGGGGAGCTGTTTTTT
cdr3_aa: CASLRGTGLTGELFF

cdr3_length: 13
j_call: TRBJ2-5
v_call: TRBV2
clone_size: many
d_call: NA
cdr3_nt: TGTGCCAGCAGTAGGGGCTGGGGCGAGACCCAGTACTTC
cdr3_aa: CASSRGWGETQYF

cdr3_length: 14
j_call: TRBJ1-6
v_call: TRBV6-5
clone_size: NA
d_call: TRBD1
cdr3_nt: TGTGCCAGCAGTTATCGGGACAGGGGATCACCCCTCCACTTT
cdr3_aa: CASSYRDRGSPLHF

cdr3_length: 15
j_call: TRBJ2-7
v_call: TRBV9
clone_size: NA
d_call: NA
cdr3_nt: TGTGCCAGCAGCGTAGAAGCCAGCCATCTCTACGGGCAGTACTTC
cdr3_aa: CASSVEASHLYGQYF

cdr3_length: 14
j_call: TRBJ1-3
v_call: TRBV19
clone_size: NA
d_call: NA
cdr3_nt: TGTGCCAGTGGGCAGACACTCTCTGGAAACACCATATATTTT
cdr3_aa: CASGQTLSGNTIYF

cdr3_length: 14
j_call: TRBJ1-2
v_call: TRBV7-9
clone_size: NA
d_call: TRBD1
cdr3_nt: TGTGCCAGCAGCACCGGGACAGGGTTTTATGGCTACACCTTC
cdr3_aa: CASSTGTGFYGYTF

cdr3_length: 13
j_call: TRBJ2-5
v_call: TRBV7-8
clone_size: many
d_call: NA
cdr3_nt: TGTGCCAGCAGCCCCCAGCGGCCAGAGACCCAGTACTTC
cdr3_aa: CASSPQRPETQYF

cdr3_length: 15
j_call: TRBJ2-5
v_call: TRBV7-2
clone_size: few
d_call: NA
cdr3_nt: TGTGCCAGCAGCCCTAGCGAGAGAGGGCAAGAGACCCAGTACTTC
cdr3_aa: CASSPSERGQETQYF

cdr3_length: 15
j_call: TRBJ2-2
v_call: TRBV12-3/TRBV12-4
clone_size: many
d_call: NA
cdr3_nt: TGTGCCAGCAGTTTAGAGGGGGCGAACACCGGGGAGCTGTTTTTT
cdr3_aa: CASSLEGANTGELFF

cdr3_length: 16
j_call: TRBJ2-7
v_call: TRBV4-1
clone_size: few
d_call: TRBD2
cdr3_nt: TGCGCCAGCAGCCAGCCCGGGACTAGCCGCTCCTACGAGCAGTACTTC
cdr3_aa: CASSQPGTSRSYEQYF

cdr3_length: 16
j_call: TRBJ1-1
v_call: TRBV5-1
clone_size: many
d_call: TRBD1
cdr3_nt: TGCGCCAGCAGAGCGGGACAGGGGGCCTTGAACACTGAAGCTTTCTTT
cdr3_aa: CASRAGQGALNTEAFF

cdr3_length: 16
j_call: TRBJ2-1
v_call: TRBV27
clone_size: many
d_call: TRBD2
cdr3_nt: TGTGCCAGCAGGCCTTCGGGACTAGCGGGAGTCCATGAGCAGTTCTTC
cdr3_aa: CASRPSGLAGVHEQFF

cdr3_length: 15
j_call: TRBJ1-1
v_call: TRBV6-6
clone_size: many
d_call: NA
cdr3_nt: TGTGCCAGCAGTTATTACGGGCACTCGAACACTGAAGCTTTCTTT
cdr3_aa: CASSYYGHSNTEAFF

cdr3_length: 14
j_call: TRBJ2-1
v_call: TRBV27
clone_size: many
d_call: NA
cdr3_nt: TGTGCCAGCAGTTTCGGTGAGACCTACAATGAGCAGTTCTTC
cdr3_aa: CASSFGETYNEQFF

cdr3_length: 15
j_call: TRBJ2-7
v_call: TRBV9
clone_size: many
d_call: NA
cdr3_nt: TGTGCCAGCAGCGTAGGAAGAAGTTTTACCTACGAGCAGTACTTC
cdr3_aa: CASSVGRSFTYEQYF

cdr3_length: 13
j_call: TRBJ1-6
v_call: TRBV19
clone_size: few
d_call: NA
cdr3_nt: TGTGCCAGTAGTATAGCAGGGAATTCACCCCTCCACTTT
cdr3_aa: CASSIAGNSPLHF

cdr3_length: 15
j_call: TRBJ1-1
v_call: TRBV4-1
clone_size: few
d_call: NA
cdr3_nt: TGCGCCAGCAGCCGGAGCCCTGGGGTCGACACTGAAGCTTTCTTT
cdr3_aa: CASSRSPGVDTEAFF

cdr3_length: 15
j_call: TRBJ1-5
v_call: TRBV28
clone_size: many
d_call: NA
cdr3_nt: TGTGCCAGCAAGTTGAGGGGACCGAACAATCAGCCCCAGCATTTT
cdr3_aa: CASKLRGPNNQPQHF

cdr3_length: 15
j_call: TRBJ2-1
v_call: TRBV6-2/TRBV6-3
clone_size: many
d_call: NA
cdr3_nt: TGTGCCAGCAGAGCCCCGCAGCGGGGCAGGGGTGAGCAGTTCTTC
cdr3_aa: CASRAPQRGRGEQFF

cdr3_length: 13
j_call: TRBJ2-7
v_call: TRBV6-6
clone_size: many
d_call: NA
cdr3_nt: TGTGCCAGCAGTTACTACGGAGTTTACGAGCAGTACTTC
cdr3_aa: CASSYYGVYEQYF

cdr3_length: 15
j_call: TRBJ2-1
v_call: TRBV11-3
clone_size: few
d_call: TRBD2
cdr3_nt: TGTGCCAGCAGCGATAGCGGGAGTCCCTACAATGAGCAGTTCTTC
cdr3_aa: CASSDSGSPYNEQFF

cdr3_length: 15
j_call: TRBJ2-5
v_call: TRBV7-9
clone_size: few
d_call: NA
cdr3_nt: TGTGCCAGCAGCTTAGTTTTGAGGAACCAAGAGACCCAGTACTTC
cdr3_aa: CASSLVLRNQETQYF

cdr3_length: 17
j_call: TRBJ2-1
v_call: TRBV7-9
clone_size: NA
d_call: TRBD2
cdr3_nt: TGTGCCAGCAGCCGACGAACCTTGGAGCGGGGGGACAATGAGCAGTTCTTC
cdr3_aa: CASSRRTLERGDNEQFF

cdr3_length: 16
j_call: TRBJ2-7
v_call: TRBV28
clone_size: many
d_call: TRBD2
cdr3_nt: TGTGCCAGCAGTTCCCCGAGCGGGGAGGAGGGGTACGAGCGGTACTTC
cdr3_aa: CASSSPSGEEGYERYF

cdr3_length: 14
j_call: TRBJ2-7
v_call: TRBV2
clone_size: many
d_call: NA
cdr3_nt: TGTGCCAGCAGGGAGCCCACGCCAAACTACGAGCAGTACTTC
cdr3_aa: CASREPTPNYEQYF

cdr3_length: 14
j_call: TRBJ1-1
v_call: TRBV3-1
clone_size: many
d_call: NA
cdr3_nt: TGTGCCAGCAGCCAAGGACAGCCGAACACTGAAGCTTTCTTT
cdr3_aa: CASSQGQPNTEAFF

cdr3_length: 13
j_call: TRBJ1-5
v_call: TRBV19
clone_size: few
d_call: NA
cdr3_nt: TGTGCCAGTACAGCAGCTCTCAATCAGCCCCAGCATTTT
cdr3_aa: CASTAALNQPQHF